The rows below give T cell receptor beta chains drawn from one sample of a study of T cell responses to AZD1222 COVID-19 vaccine. Data came from immunoSEQ multiplex PCR; TCRdb stores just in-frame clones and leaves some out. The sample carries some 130,000 clones, 88% recorded once. Sequencing used peripheral blood, obtained on day 0 of AZD1222 vaccination. The source is an adult in good health. CDR3s include the opening cysteine and the closing phenylalanine or tryptophan. A D gene is named only where the DNA matches it firmly. The listing skips clone size in some rows; elsewhere it reads once, few, many or a size class.

V gene,clone size,D gene,J gene,CDR3 DNA,CDR3 protein
TRBV28,-,-,TRBJ1-6,TGTGCCAGCAGCCGCATTGTGGGGGGACCCTATAATTCACCCCTCCACTTT,CASSRIVGGPYNSPLHF
TRBV9,-,-,TRBJ1-1,TGTGCCAGCAGCGCGCAGAACACTGAAGCTTTCTTT,CASSAQNTEAFF
TRBV28,-,TRBD1,TRBJ1-5,TGTGCCAGCAGGCAGGGGGGCCAGCCCCAGCATTTT,CASRQGGQPQHF
TRBV7-3,-,TRBD2,TRBJ2-3,TGTGCCAGCAGCGTAGCCCTGCGGGGGGGTGGTACAGATACGCAGTATTTT,CASSVALRGGGTDTQYF
TRBV7-9,-,-,TRBJ2-7,TGTGCCAGCAGCTCAGGGGATCGGTACGAGCAGTACTTC,CASSSGDRYEQYF
TRBV14,-,TRBD2,TRBJ2-1,TGTGCCAGCAGCCAAGCCCGGGGAAGGGGGGGACTAGCAGGCAATGAGCAGTTCTTC,CASSQARGRGGLAGNEQFF
TRBV10-3,once,-,TRBJ2-1,TGTGCCATCAGGAGAGGGGGGGAGCAGTTCTTC,CAIRRGGEQFF
TRBV14,-,-,TRBJ1-1,TGTGCCAGCAGCCTACAAGAGAACACTGAAGCTTTCTTT,CASSLQENTEAFF
TRBV29-1,few,TRBD1,TRBJ2-1,TGCAGCGTTGAGTCCGGGACAGGGTTCAATGAGCAGTTCTTC,CSVESGTGFNEQFF
TRBV6-5,once,-,TRBJ2-1,TGTGCCAGCAGTTACTCCCACAATGAGCAGTTCTTC,CASSYSHNEQFF
TRBV7-8,-,-,TRBJ2-1,TGTGCCAGCAGCGATATCGGGGAGATACTCTCCAATGAGCAGTTCTTC,CASSDIGEILSNEQFF
TRBV5-1,-,-,TRBJ2-7,TGCGCCAGCAGCTTAAAGACAGGCCGGGAGCAGTACTTC,CASSLKTGREQYF
TRBV6-5,-,-,TRBJ2-7,TGTGCCAGCCATCTGCGGGGAGGCACCTACGAGCAGTACTTC,CASHLRGGTYEQYF
TRBV6-5,-,-,TRBJ1-1,TGTGCCAACTCGGCATCTAACACTGAAGCTTTCTTT,CANSASNTEAFF
TRBV7-9,-,TRBD1,TRBJ1-5,TGTGCCAGCAGCTTTGCAGGGGGAAATCAGCCCCAGCATTTT,CASSFAGGNQPQHF
TRBV15,-,TRBD2,TRBJ2-1,TGTGCCACCAGCAGAGAGGGTCTAGCGGGAGGGGGCAATGAGCAGTTCTTC,CATSREGLAGGGNEQFF
TRBV9,-,-,TRBJ2-2,TGTGCCAGCAGCGTAGTCGCAGGGAGGCCCAGCACCGGGGAGCTGTTTTTT,CASSVVAGRPSTGELFF
TRBV19,once,-,TRBJ2-7,TGTGCCAGTAGTATAGGTCACAGGTCTAGCGACGAGCAGTACTTC,CASSIGHRSSDEQYF
TRBV6-5,-,TRBD1,TRBJ2-7,TGTGCCAGCAGTTACTCGGGGACAGGGGGAGAGCAGTACTTC,CASSYSGTGGEQYF
TRBV7-9,-,TRBD1,TRBJ2-7,TGTGCCAGCAGCTTAGGGACAGGGGGCGCCTACGAGCAGTACTTC,CASSLGTGGAYEQYF
TRBV6-6,once,TRBD1,TRBJ1-5,TGTGCCAGCATCCGCGGACAGGGCAATCAGCCCCAGCATTTT,CASIRGQGNQPQHF
TRBV10-1,-,-,TRBJ2-7,TGCGCCAGCAGTGAGGCGGGAAGCTCCTACGAGCAGTACTTC,CASSEAGSSYEQYF
TRBV28,-,TRBD1,TRBJ1-2,TGTGCCAGCAGAGACGGGACAGGGAGGCTCTATGGCTACACCTTC,CASRDGTGRLYGYTF
TRBV19,-,-,TRBJ1-4,TGTGCCAGTAGTATTAGGACAGCGGGAAATGAAAAACTGTTTTTT,CASSIRTAGNEKLFF
TRBV5-1,-,-,TRBJ2-7,TGCGCCAGCAGCCCAACTAGAGACCCATACGAGCAGTACTTC,CASSPTRDPYEQYF
TRBV28,-,-,TRBJ2-7,TGTGCCAGCAGTTCCCCACAGCCAACCTCCTACGAGCAGTACTTC,CASSSPQPTSYEQYF
TRBV4-3,-,TRBD2,TRBJ2-6,TGCGCCAGCAGCACGGGACTAGCGGAGTCTGGGGCCAACGTCCTGACTTTC,CASSTGLAESGANVLTF
TRBV28,-,TRBD1,TRBJ1-5,TGTGCCAGCAGTTTACGAGGACAGGGGAATCAGCCCCAGCATTTT,CASSLRGQGNQPQHF
TRBV11-2,-,-,TRBJ1-6,TGTGCCAGCAGCTTAGTGTCAGGAAATTCACCCCTCCACTTT,CASSLVSGNSPLHF
TRBV2,-,TRBD1,TRBJ1-5,TGTGCCAGCAGGAAGCAGGCGGACAGGGGCAATCAGCCCCAGCATTTT,CASRKQADRGNQPQHF
TRBV27,once,-,TRBJ1-3,TGTGCCAGCAGTTTCATTAGCGGGACGGACCTCTTTGGAAACACCATATATTTT,CASSFISGTDLFGNTIYF
TRBV20-1,-,-,TRBJ1-5,TGCAGTGCTAGTGAACCGGGAGGTCCTCAGCCCCAGCATTTT,CSASEPGGPQPQHF
TRBV2,-,TRBD1,TRBJ2-5,TGTGCCAGCAGGATGGGACAGGGTCAACCTCAAGAGACCCAGTACTTC,CASRMGQGQPQETQYF
TRBV6-6,-,TRBD2,TRBJ2-3,TGTGCCAGCATAAGAGCGGGAGGTACAGATACGCAGTATTTT,CASIRAGGTDTQYF
TRBV5-1,-,TRBD1,TRBJ2-5,TGCGCCAGCAGCATCCGGACAGGGCAAGAGACCCAGTACTTC,CASSIRTGQETQYF
TRBV9,-,TRBD2,TRBJ2-5,TGTGCCAGCAGCCAAGCGGGGGGGGAGACCCAGTACTTC,CASSQAGGETQYF
TRBV7-9,-,-,TRBJ2-7,TGTGCCAGCAGCTTAGAGGGGCGAGTCTGCTTC,CASSLEGRVCF
TRBV25-1,once,-,TRBJ2-2,TGTGCCAGCAACCGAACCAGGACACGGAACACCGGGGAGCTGTTTTTT,CASNRTRTRNTGELFF
TRBV5-1,once,TRBD1,TRBJ2-5,TGCGCCAGCAGCTCAAGGGGGCGCCAAGAGACCCAGTACTTC,CASSSRGRQETQYF
TRBV6-2/TRBV6-3,once,TRBD1,TRBJ1-5,TGTGCCAGCAGTAACGGACAGGGGTCCAATCAGCCCCAGCATTTT,CASSNGQGSNQPQHF
TRBV10-3,-,-,TRBJ1-2,TGTGCCATCAGTGATTCCGGGGAAAACTATGGCTACACCTTC,CAISDSGENYGYTF
TRBV28,-,-,TRBJ1-2,TGTGCCACCTTCTGGTTGGACGGCTACACCTTC,CATFWLDGYTF
TRBV10-3,-,TRBD2,TRBJ2-2,TGTGCCATCAGTGTACGACTAGCGGAGAACACCGGGGAGCTGTTTTTT,CAISVRLAENTGELFF
TRBV12-3/TRBV12-4,few,TRBD1,TRBJ1-2,TGTGCCAGCAGTCAGCCCGACAGGGGACGCTACACCTTC,CASSQPDRGRYTF
TRBV24-1,-,-,TRBJ1-5,TGTGCCACCAGTGATTCGAGGGGGGGAAATCAGCCCCAGCATTTT,CATSDSRGGNQPQHF
TRBV28,-,-,TRBJ2-3,TGTGCCAGCAGGGCCGCGGGACACCACACAGATACGCAGTATTTT,CASRAAGHHTDTQYF
TRBV6-1,-,-,TRBJ1-2,TGTGCCAGCAGTGAGCAGTATGGCTACACCTTC,CASSEQYGYTF
TRBV6-2/TRBV6-3,few,TRBD1,TRBJ1-5,TGTGCCAGCAGTTACTCCGGGACAGGTCCACAGCCCCAGCATTTT,CASSYSGTGPQPQHF
TRBV7-9,-,TRBD2,TRBJ2-1,TGTGCCAGCAGCGCGCGACTAGCGGGAGAGAAAGACAATGAGCAGTTCTTC,CASSARLAGEKDNEQFF
TRBV15,-,TRBD1,TRBJ1-5,TGTGCCACCAGCATGGACAGGGTCGGCAATCAGCCCCAGCATTTT,CATSMDRVGNQPQHF
TRBV15,-,-,TRBJ2-7,TGTGCCACCAGCAGAGCGGGACCACAAGCGGGCTCCTACGAGCAGTACTTC,CATSRAGPQAGSYEQYF
TRBV7-3,-,TRBD2,TRBJ2-1,TGTGCCAGCAGCCTATTAGCGGGGGGCTCCTACAATGAGCAGTTCTTC,CASSLLAGGSYNEQFF
TRBV6-6,-,-,TRBJ1-5,TGTGCCAGCACCGACAATAGCAATCAGCCCCAGCATTTT,CASTDNSNQPQHF
TRBV10-3,-,TRBD2,TRBJ2-1,TGTGCCATTGCACCTAGCGGGGGGTACAATGAGCAGTTCTTC,CAIAPSGGYNEQFF
TRBV29-1,-,TRBD1,TRBJ2-7,TGCAGCGTTAAAGGACAGGGAAACTACGAGCAGTACTTC,CSVKGQGNYEQYF
TRBV5-6,-,-,TRBJ2-3,TGTGCCAGCAGCCTTGAGGTGGATACGCAGTATTTT,CASSLEVDTQYF
TRBV28,-,-,TRBJ1-6,TGTGCCAGCAGTTTACTCGGCAGGCCAGATTCACCCCTCCACTTT,CASSLLGRPDSPLHF
TRBV28,-,TRBD2,TRBJ2-7,TGTGCCAGCAGTTCCGTGACTAGCGGGATAGCCTACGAGCAGTACTTC,CASSSVTSGIAYEQYF
TRBV21-1,-,-,TRBJ1-5,TGTGCCAGCAGCAAAACCCGAACGATACCAAGGGGCAATCAGCCCCAGCATTTT,CASSKTRTIPRGNQPQHF
TRBV30,-,-,TRBJ2-7,TGTGCCTGGAACCCGGACGGCTACGAGCAGTACTTC,CAWNPDGYEQYF